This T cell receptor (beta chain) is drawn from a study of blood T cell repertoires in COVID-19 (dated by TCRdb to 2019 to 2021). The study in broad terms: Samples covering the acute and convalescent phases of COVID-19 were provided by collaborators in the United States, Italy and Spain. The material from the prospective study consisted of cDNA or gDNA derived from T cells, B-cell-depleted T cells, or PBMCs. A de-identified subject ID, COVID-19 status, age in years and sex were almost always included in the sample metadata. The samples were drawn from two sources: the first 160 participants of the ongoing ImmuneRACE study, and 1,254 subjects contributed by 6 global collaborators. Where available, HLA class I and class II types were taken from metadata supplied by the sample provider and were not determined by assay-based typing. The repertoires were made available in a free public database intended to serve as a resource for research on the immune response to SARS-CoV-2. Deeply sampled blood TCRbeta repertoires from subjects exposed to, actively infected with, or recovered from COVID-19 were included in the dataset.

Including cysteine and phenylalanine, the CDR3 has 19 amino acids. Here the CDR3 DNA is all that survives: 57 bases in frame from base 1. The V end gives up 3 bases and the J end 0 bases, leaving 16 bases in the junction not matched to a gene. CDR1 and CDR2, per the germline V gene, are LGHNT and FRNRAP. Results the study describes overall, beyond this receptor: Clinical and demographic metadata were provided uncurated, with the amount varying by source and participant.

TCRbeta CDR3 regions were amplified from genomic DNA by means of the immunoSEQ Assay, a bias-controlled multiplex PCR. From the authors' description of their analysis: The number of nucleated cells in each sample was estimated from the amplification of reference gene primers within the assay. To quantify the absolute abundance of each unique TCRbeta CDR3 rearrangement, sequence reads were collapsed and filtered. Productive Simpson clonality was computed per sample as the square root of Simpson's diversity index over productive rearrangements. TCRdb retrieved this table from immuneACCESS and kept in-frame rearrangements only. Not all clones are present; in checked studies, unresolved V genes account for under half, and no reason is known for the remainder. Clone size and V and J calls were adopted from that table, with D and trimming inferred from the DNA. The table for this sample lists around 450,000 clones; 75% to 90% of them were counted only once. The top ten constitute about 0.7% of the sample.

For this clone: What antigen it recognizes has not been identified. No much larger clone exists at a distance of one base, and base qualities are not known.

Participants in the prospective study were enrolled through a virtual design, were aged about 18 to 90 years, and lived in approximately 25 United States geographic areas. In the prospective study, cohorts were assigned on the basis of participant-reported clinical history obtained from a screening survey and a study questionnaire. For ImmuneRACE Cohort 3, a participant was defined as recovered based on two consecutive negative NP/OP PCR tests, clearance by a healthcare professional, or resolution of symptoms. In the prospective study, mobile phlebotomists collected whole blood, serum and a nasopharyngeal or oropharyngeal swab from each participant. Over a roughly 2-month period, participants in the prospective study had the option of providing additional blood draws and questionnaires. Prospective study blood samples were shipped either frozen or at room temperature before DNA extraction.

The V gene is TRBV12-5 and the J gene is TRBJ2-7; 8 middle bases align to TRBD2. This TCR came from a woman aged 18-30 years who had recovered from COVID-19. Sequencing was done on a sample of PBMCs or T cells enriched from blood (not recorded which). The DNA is TGTGCTAGTGGTTTCCCGGGGGGGCTAGCGGCGCACCCCTCCTACGAGCAGTACTTC. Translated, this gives CASGFPGGLAAHPSYEQYF.